The 13 T cell receptor beta chains below all came from one sample that was sequenced in a study of vaccination and CD4 T cells after COVID-19 (dated by TCRdb to between 2020 and 2023). Read against the paper, the sample's treatment or condition label means: roughly ten-day PBMC culture with coronavirus spike peptide pools or control peptides (ViraFEST assay). The antigens these receptors bind are not known. Preparation of the library involved PCR. Instrument used: Illumina iSeq 100. DNA from cultured CD4+ T cells was subjected to TCR sequencing with the Oncomine TCR Beta short-read assay at the Johns Hopkins FTIC core. TCRdb cleaned the public reads at Q25 with fastp, built clones with MiXCR and kept in-frame beta chains. Rows matching on CDR3 protein sequence are summarized as one entry with the most common DNA and genes. Recorded for this sample are 18,000 or so distinct CDR3 sequences; 25% to 35% of them occurred a single time. The top ten clonotypes cover roughly 18% of the sample.

The material sequenced was cultured CD4+ T cells from blood. Every receptor here comes from a human donor with COVID-19.

This clonotype was picked up a small number of times. The chain links TRBV20-1 to TRBJ1-6; no clear D gene. The CDR3 runs to 15 residues. Trimming pared 5 bases from V and 7 bases from J, leaving 18 bases between. Germline assignment: CDR1 DFQATT and CDR2 SNEGSKA (reference sequence). CDR3 residues: CSAPTVRLGNSPLHF. The CDR3 bases are TGCAGTGCTCCCACTGTGCGGTTGGGGAATTCACCCCTCCACTTT.

This clonotype was counted a few times. This chain joins TRBV21-1 and TRBJ2-3; the D call TRBD1 from the table was never checked on the DNA. TRBV21-1 is noted as a pseudogene. The CDR3 covers 13 residues. CDR3 sequence (DNA): TGTGCAAACGGGCAGGGGAGTGCAGATACGCAGTATTTT. This translates into CANGQGSADTQYF.

The CDR3 nucleotides are TGTGCCAGCAACGCGGGGAACTATGGCTACACCTTC. Protein: CASNAGNYGYTF. The J gene is TRBJ1-2, the V gene TRBV28; no firm D call. Deletions cut 7 bases from V and 2 bases from J, with 8 bases between. This CDR3 comprises 12 residues. Germline values: CDR1 MDHEN, CDR2 SYDVKM.

V is TRBV21-1 and J is TRBJ2-3; TRBD2, the D gene given by the table, was not confirmed from the DNA. TRBV21-1 is a listed pseudogene. The CDR3 runs 14 residues. Here the CDR3 reads CASSKGLPGNTQYF. CDR3 in DNA: TGTGCCAGCAGCAAGGGACTGCCAGGTAATACGCAGTATTTT.

The CDR3: CASSLQGGAFYNEQFF. Here the CDR3 DNA reads TGTGCCAGCAGCTTACAGGGGGGGGCGTTCTACAATGAGCAGTTCTTC. V is TRBV11-3 and J is TRBJ2-1, with D perhaps matching TRBD1 or TRBD2 (7 bases each). V lost 2 bases and J lost 3, with 14 bases in between. Per germline, CDR1 SGHNT and CDR2 YENEEA. This CDR3 region has 16 residues. The variable domain in full, completed from reference TRBV11-3 and TRBJ2-1, reads EAGVVQSPRYKIIEKKQPVAFWCNPISGHNTLYWYLQNLGQGPELLIRYENEEAVDDSQLPKDRFSAERLKGVDSTLKIQPAELGDSAVYLCASSLQGGAFYNEQFFGPGTRLTVL.

The chain recombines TRBV7-2 with TRBJ2-7, with TRBD1 as a possible D gene (5 bases). Germline V gene data show CDR1 as SGHTA and CDR2 as FQGNSA. This CDR3 is 12 amino acids long. V was pared by 2 bases and J by 3 bases, with 5 bases between. The CDR3 DNA sequence: TGTGCCAGCAGCTTAAGGGGCTACGAGCAGTACTTC. Amino acid sequence: CASSLRGYEQYF.

The rearrangement joins TRBV7-8 to TRBJ2-5, with 8 bases that match TRBD1. Germline V gene data show CDR1 as SGHVS and CDR2 as FQNEAQ. The trim removed 6 bases at V and 5 bases at J, leaving 8 bases unmatched. The CDR3 covers 14 residues. The CDR3 DNA sequence: TGTGCCAGCAGATCGACAGGGGCACGGGAGACCCAGTACTTC. This gives the protein CASRSTGARETQYF.

The gene calls are TRBV11-2 and TRBJ1-3, with a possible D match to TRBD1 (5 bases). Looked up from germline, CDR1 is SGHAT and CDR2 is FQNNGV. This CDR3 spans 13 amino acids. V dropped 1 base and J dropped 11 bases, with 12 bases sitting between them. This CDR3 is CASSLVTEGAIYF. The CDR3 DNA is TGTGCCAGCAGCTTAGTAACGGAAGGGGCCATATATTTT.

The rearrangement joins TRBV6-1 to TRBJ1-1; 9 nucleotides align to TRBD1. The CDR3 is 13 residues long. Trimming removed 6 bases from V and 5 bases from J; junction bases left unmatched: 4. Germline values: CDR1 MNHNS, CDR2 SASEGT. The CDR3: CASRGTGLTEAFF. The CDR3 nucleotides are TGTGCCAGCAGAGGGACAGGGTTGACTGAAGCTTTCTTT.

The chain couples TRBV18 to TRBJ2-1, with 8 bases identical to TRBD2. Trimming took 5 bases from V and 1 from J; bases not matched to a gene: 4. This CDR3 is 15 amino acids long. The germline CDR1 and CDR2 sequences are KGHSH and LQKENI. In DNA form, the CDR3 reads TGTGCCAGCTCAACCCAGCGGGGGTCCTACAATGAGCAGTTCTTC. It yields the protein CASSTQRGSYNEQFF.

This chain joins TRBV29-1 and TRBJ2-5; D might be TRBD1 (5 bases). The CDR3 runs 12 residues. The germline V gene has CDR1 SQVTM and CDR2 ANQGSEA. CDR3 region: CSTKQGVETQYF. CDR3 bases: TGCAGTACGAAGCAGGGCGTGGAGACCCAGTACTTC.

This chain links TRBV2 with TRBJ1-1, with D uncertain. This CDR3 is built from 14 residues. Between the trimmed V and J ends, which lost 1 base and 4 bases, there was a span of 10 bases. Germline loops: CDR1 SNHLY, CDR2 FYNNEI. The CDR3 DNA is TGTGCCAGCAGTGAAGTGAGCAGGATCACTGAAGCTTTCTTT. Its protein is CASSEVSRITEAFF.

The gene calls are TRBV30 and TRBJ1-1; unclear D gene. Trimming left V 4 bases short and J 6 bases short, with 12 bases between. CDR3 length: 12 residues. In germline, CDR1 is GTSNPN, CDR2 SVGIG (reference sequence). The CDR3 spells CAWIEGPAEAFF. The CDR3 nucleotides read TGTGCCTGGATAGAGGGTCCGGCTGAAGCTTTCTTT.